The following is a TCR beta chain sequence with its context. Looked up from germline, CDR1 is MNHEY and CDR2 is SMNVEV (reference sequence). The CDR3 loop spans 15 amino acids. Trimming took 4 bases from V and 4 from J; bases not matched to a gene: 7. This entry belongs to a study of OX40 agonist ivuxolimab in advanced cancers. Produced via immunoSEQ multiplex PCR; TCRdb's table is partial and in-frame only. The sample includes under 85,000 clones, nearly 95% seen only once; the top ten take approximately 9.9%. This chain joins TRBV27 and TRBJ2-5; 9 bases line up with TRBD1. The receptor comes from an adult with an advanced solid tumor such as melanoma, head and neck, liver or kidney cancer. The material sequenced was CD4+ or CD8+ T cells sorted from blood, taken in a trial of the OX40 agonist ivuxolimab. The CDR3 bases are TGTGCCAGCAGTTGGGGGACAGGGCCAGGAGAGACCCAGTACTTC. Its translation: CASSWGTGPGETQYF.